Listed below are T cell receptor beta chains from one sample, sequenced in a study of cytomegalovirus exposure and HLA in healthy donors. Measured with immunoSEQ multiplex PCR; TCRdb has only the in-frame clones, and not every one. The data contain approximately 160,000 clones, roughly 70% of them singletons. Sequencing was performed on PBMCs. These receptors all come from a woman aged 45-59 years in good health and CMV-seropositive. Each CDR3 is given with its conserved first and last residue. Fields, in order: D gene, V gene, J gene, clone size, CDR3 protein, CDR3 DNA. A D gene is named only where the DNA matches it firmly. Clone size is stated in some rows and not others, as once, few, many or a class when expanded.

TRBD1	TRBV29-1	TRBJ2-7	NA	CSVHDRGEQYF	TGCAGCGTTCACGACAGGGGCGAGCAGTACTTC
NA	TRBV10-3	TRBJ2-7	NA	CAISENYRDEQYF	TGTGCCATCAGTGAGAACTATAGAGACGAGCAGTACTTC
NA	TRBV7-8	TRBJ1-5	NA	CASSLLSGTQPQHF	TGTGCCAGCAGCTTATTGAGCGGGACGCAGCCCCAGCATTTT
NA	TRBV7-9	TRBJ2-5	NA	CASKETRVQETQYF	TGTGCCAGTAAGGAGACTAGGGTCCAAGAGACCCAGTACTTC
NA	TRBV11-2	TRBJ1-5	NA	CASSSAGGKDGQPQHF	TGTGCCAGCAGCTCCGCGGGGGGAAAGGACGGTCAGCCCCAGCATTTT
NA	TRBV4-1	TRBJ2-7	NA	CASSQLSLIYPYEQYF	TGCGCCAGCAGCCAACTTAGTCTGATTTACCCCTACGAGCAGTACTTC
NA	TRBV6-9	TRBJ1-1	NA	CASSPGQSEAFF	TGTGCCAGCAGTCCAGGACAGTCTGAAGCTTTCTTT
NA	TRBV2	TRBJ1-2	NA	CASSDPPLQGTYGYTF	TGTGCCAGCAGTGATCCTCCGCTACAGGGTACCTATGGCTACACCTTC
NA	TRBV19	TRBJ1-2	NA	CASSTGTRRYGYTF	TGTGCCAGTAGTACCGGGACAAGGAGGTATGGCTACACCTTC
NA	TRBV5-1	TRBJ2-3	once	CASSLKRQGSDTQYF	TGCGCCAGCAGCTTAAAACGGCAGGGTTCAGATACGCAGTATTTT
NA	TRBV5-4	TRBJ1-2	NA	CASSLATDNRGYTF	TGTGCCAGCAGCTTGGCGACAGACAATCGTGGCTACACCTTC
NA	TRBV7-8	TRBJ1-6	NA	CASSVQGGHNSPLHF	TGTGCCAGCAGCGTACAGGGAGGGCATAATTCACCCCTCCACTTT
NA	TRBV4-2	TRBJ2-2	NA	CASSQVLNTGELFF	TGTGCCAGCAGCCAAGTGCTAAACACCGGGGAGCTGTTTTTT
NA	TRBV7-9	TRBJ1-6	NA	CASSRPGDRGTPLHF	TGTGCCAGCAGCAGACCGGGGGACCGGGGCACACCCCTCCACTTT
NA	TRBV9	TRBJ2-7	NA	CASSPTGFPYEQYF	TGTGCCAGCAGCCCAACAGGGTTTCCCTACGAGCAGTACTTC
TRBD2	TRBV9	TRBJ2-1	NA	CASSVSLAGRMNEQFF	TGTGCCAGCAGCGTATCCCTAGCGGGGAGGATGAATGAGCAGTTCTTC
TRBD2	TRBV9	TRBJ2-5	few	CASSVGAGVQETQYF	TGTGCCAGCAGCGTAGGTGCGGGGGTCCAAGAGACCCAGTACTTC
TRBD1	TRBV6-5	TRBJ2-5	NA	CASRPPTGTETQYF	TGTGCCAGCAGACCACCGACAGGGACAGAGACCCAGTACTTC
NA	TRBV5-1	TRBJ1-4	few	CASSSWGAFEKLFF	TGCGCCAGCAGCTCCTGGGGCGCATTTGAAAAACTGTTTTTT
NA	TRBV5-1	TRBJ2-3	NA	CASRGPGTDTQYF	TGCGCCAGCAGGGGGCCCGGCACAGATACGCAGTATTTT
TRBD2	TRBV19	TRBJ2-1	NA	CASSPERGGGEQFF	TGTGCCAGTAGTCCCGAGCGGGGGGGCGGTGAGCAGTTCTTC
TRBD1	TRBV5-4	TRBJ1-2	NA	CASSSNRGAPTNYGYTF	TGTGCCAGCAGCTCCAACAGGGGGGCCCCTACTAACTATGGCTACACCTTC
TRBD1	TRBV7-8	TRBJ1-6	NA	CASSLEGTGRFSPLHF	TGTGCCAGCAGCTTAGAGGGGACAGGGCGTTTTTCACCCCTCCACTTT
NA	TRBV13	TRBJ2-6	NA	CASGRAGANVLTF	TGTGCCAGCGGGAGAGCTGGGGCCAACGTCCTGACTTTC
TRBD1	TRBV19	TRBJ1-3	NA	CASSIVGGPRGNTIYF	TGTGCCAGTAGTATAGTCGGCGGGCCCAGGGGGAACACCATATATTTT
NA	TRBV6-1	TRBJ2-7	NA	CASTSTSHEQYF	TGTGCCAGCACAAGTACGTCCCACGAGCAGTACTTC
TRBD1	TRBV27	TRBJ1-2	once	CASSFSPPTGVYGYTF	TGTGCCAGCAGTTTTTCCCCTCCGACAGGGGTCTATGGCTACACCTTC
TRBD1	TRBV5-1	TRBJ2-7	NA	CASSWTGAEQYF	TGCGCCAGCAGCTGGACAGGGGCCGAGCAGTACTTC
NA	TRBV12-5	TRBJ1-1	few	CASGLGQVGTEAFF	TGTGCTAGTGGTTTGGGACAGGTGGGAACTGAAGCTTTCTTT
NA	TRBV5-6	TRBJ1-6	NA	CASSVTGSWSYNSPLHF	TGTGCCAGCAGCGTGACAGGTTCTTGGTCCTATAATTCACCCCTCCACTTT
NA	TRBV6-5	TRBJ2-1	NA	CASSYRQDNEQFF	TGTGCCAGCAGTTACCGCCAGGACAATGAGCAGTTCTTC
TRBD2	TRBV9	TRBJ2-5	NA	CASSVVASGDSQETQYF	TGTGCCAGCAGCGTAGTGGCTAGCGGGGACTCACAAGAGACCCAGTACTTC
NA	TRBV30	TRBJ1-4	NA	CAWSQGQIFNEKLFF	TGTGCCTGGAGCCAGGGCCAAATTTTTAATGAAAAACTGTTTTTT
NA	TRBV9	TRBJ1-1	NA	CASSTRVHTEAFF	TGTGCCAGCAGCACGAGGGTACACACTGAAGCTTTCTTT
NA	TRBV7-6	TRBJ2-3	NA	CASSLAGGQSSDTQYF	TGTGCCAGCAGCTTAGCCGGCGGACAATCATCAGATACGCAGTATTTT
NA	TRBV7-4	TRBJ1-3	NA	CASSLIWDTSGNTIYF	TGTGCCAGCAGCTTAATCTGGGACACCTCTGGAAACACCATATATTTT
NA	TRBV10-3	TRBJ2-3	few	CAISPLANTDTQYF	TGTGCCATCAGCCCTCTAGCGAACACAGATACGCAGTATTTT
NA	TRBV10-2	TRBJ2-5	NA	CASSLAILHETQYF	TGCGCCAGCAGTCTCGCGATCCTCCACGAGACCCAGTACTTC
TRBD2	TRBV5-1	TRBJ2-3	NA	CASSLARWLSGGATDTQYF	TGCGCCAGCAGCTTGGCCAGGTGGTTGAGCGGGGGGGCGACAGATACGCAGTATTTT
TRBD2	TRBV11-2	TRBJ2-5	few	CASSLDELAGTQETQYF	TGTGCCAGCAGCTTAGATGAGCTAGCGGGGACCCAAGAGACCCAGTACTTC
TRBD1	TRBV30	TRBJ2-7	NA	CAWSKPGQGPWYEQYF	TGTGCCTGGAGTAAGCCGGGACAGGGGCCGTGGTACGAGCAGTACTTC
TRBD1	TRBV2	TRBJ1-5	NA	CASSRQGAGQPQHF	TGTGCCAGCAGTCGACAGGGGGCCGGTCAGCCCCAGCATTTT
TRBD1	TRBV5-1	TRBJ2-1	NA	CASSKSGTGTYNEQFF	TGCGCCAGCAGCAAGTCCGGGACAGGAACCTACAATGAGCAGTTCTTC
TRBD1	TRBV5-4	TRBJ1-1	NA	CASSLFGTVNTEAFF	TGTGCCAGCAGCTTGTTTGGGACAGTGAACACTGAAGCTTTCTTT
TRBD1	TRBV5-1	TRBJ2-1	NA	CASSLSGTEHNEQFF	TGCGCCAGCAGCTTGTCCGGGACAGAACACAATGAGCAGTTCTTC
NA	TRBV4-1	TRBJ1-6	NA	CASSQDRGDFRRSPLHF	TGCGCCAGCAGCCAAGATCGGGGGGACTTTCGACGTTCACCCCTCCACTTT
TRBD2	TRBV5-1	TRBJ2-5	NA	CASSPRGGGSGETQYF	TGCGCCAGCAGCCCCCGGGGCGGGGGGAGCGGAGAGACCCAGTACTTC
NA	TRBV12-2	TRBJ1-4	NA	CASRLAYGGRVEKLFF	TGTGCAAGTCGCTTAGCCTATGGAGGGCGGGTTGAAAAACTGTTTTTT
TRBD1	TRBV5-1	TRBJ1-1	NA	CASSLIRRQGARGTEAFF	TGCGCCAGCAGCTTGATAAGGAGACAGGGGGCGCGTGGCACTGAAGCTTTCTTT
NA	TRBV6-6	TRBJ1-2	NA	CASSPPERPVYGYTF	TGTGCCAGCAGTCCCCCTGAGAGGCCCGTCTATGGCTACACCTTC
NA	TRBV29-1	TRBJ2-3	NA	CSVQPNTDTQYF	TGCAGCGTTCAACCTAACACAGATACGCAGTATTTT
TRBD1	TRBV27	TRBJ2-5	NA	CASRDRDRETQYF	TGTGCCAGCAGAGACCGGGACAGAGAGACCCAGTACTTC
NA	TRBV2	TRBJ1-1	once	CASSLGGAKSEAFF	TGTGCCAGCAGTCTCGGGGGGGCTAAGTCTGAAGCTTTCTTT
NA	TRBV6-1	TRBJ1-1	few	CASQGQGYTEAFF	TGTGCCTCCCAGGGGCAGGGTTACACTGAAGCTTTCTTT